This entry lists 18 T cell receptor beta chains sequenced from one sample in a study of blood T cell repertoires in COVID-19. Sequencing was performed with immunoSEQ multiplex PCR; in TCRdb, only in-frame clones are kept and a portion is missing. The table records about 310,000 clones, around 89% of them present only once. The sequencing sample was made of PBMCs or T cells enriched from blood (not recorded which). Every receptor here comes from a woman aged 40-49 years who had recovered from COVID-19.

CDR3 loop: CATRGGKGEKLFF. The CDR3, as DNA: TGTGCCACCCGAGGGGGTAAAGGTGAAAAACTGTTTTTT. This sequence joins TRBV24-1 and TRBJ1-4; tentative D call: TRBD1 (6 bases). The CDR3 contains 13 residues. Looked up from germline, CDR1 is KGHDR and CDR2 is SFDVKD. Trimming pared 9 bases from V and 7 bases from J, leaving 14 bases between.

This chain connects TRBV29-1 to TRBJ1-1; 7 positions match TRBD1. CDR3 length: 13 residues. The trim removed 7 bases at V and 4 bases at J, leaving 9 bases unmatched. The germline gives CDR1 SQVTM, CDR2 ANQGSEA. The CDR3 DNA is TGCAGCGCCCATAGGGCAGGGGGCACTGAAGCTTTCTTT. Translation gives CSAHRAGGTEAFF.

The gene calls are TRBV3-1 (or the pseudogene TRBV3-2) and TRBJ2-1; D not certain. The length of the CDR3 is 14 residues. The V gene's germline CDR1 is LGHDT and CDR2 YNNKEL (reference sequence). V shed 5 bases and J shed 11 bases, with 19 bases lying between them. Written as DNA, the CDR3 is TGTGCCAGCAGCAAACGCCCCGACAATTCGAAGCAGTTCTTC. Its protein is CASSKRPDNSKQFF.

The chain carries TRBV10-1 and TRBJ2-1; 8 nucleotides agree with TRBD1. Germline loops: CDR1 WNHNN, CDR2 SYGVQD (reference sequence). V gave up 5 bases and J gave up 8 bases; unmatched junction bases: 11. The CDR3 loop spans 15 amino acids. CDR3 DNA sequence: TGCGCCAGCAGTCCAGGGGGCCTTGGTAGCCATGAGCAGTTCTTC. This codes for CASSPGGLGSHEQFF.

The V call is TRBV19, the J call TRBJ2-1; D gene unclear. The ends were cut back, 5 bases at V and 6 bases at J, with 8 bases in the middle. Germline-derived CDR1 and CDR2 are LNHDA and SQIVND (reference sequence). The CDR3 spans 12 residues. Here the CDR3 reads CASSLPGNEQFF. For the CDR3, the DNA is TGTGCCAGTAGTCTCCCGGGCAATGAGCAGTTCTTC.

The V and J genes are TRBV7-3 and TRBJ2-5, with a tentative D call TRBD1 (7 bases). V dropped 5 bases and J dropped 4 bases, with 14 bases sitting between them. CDR1 and CDR2 (germline): SGHTA, FQGTGA. This CDR3 is built from 14 residues. CDR3 nucleotide sequence: TGTGCCAGCAGCCGAGGGGGCGGGGCAGAGACCCAGTACTTC. It is translated as CASSRGGGAETQYF.

The chain combines TRBV9 with TRBJ2-2; 11 nucleotides line up with TRBD2. There are 16 residues in the CDR3. Germline V gene lookup returns CDR1 SGDLS and CDR2 YYNGEE. The trim removed 3 bases at V and 6 bases at J, leaving 7 bases unmatched. This chain's CDR3 is CASSEGLAGGSGELFF. CDR3 nucleotide sequence: TGTGCCAGCAGCGAGGGGCTAGCGGGGGGTTCCGGGGAGCTGTTTTTT.

This clone was detected only once. The chain is built from TRBV5-8 and TRBJ2-7; TRBD1 matches 9 bases. The CDR3 extends over 15 amino acids. Germline assignment: CDR1 SGHTS and CDR2 YDEGEE. Trimming at V came to 4 bases and at J to 2 bases, leaving 7 bases not matched to a gene. CDR3 protein: CASSHGTGSPYEQYF. The DNA of the CDR3 is TGTGCCAGCAGCCACGGGACAGGGAGTCCCTACGAGCAGTACTTC. The whole variable domain, remainder taken from reference TRBV5-8 and TRBJ2-7, is EAGVTQSPTHLIKTRGQQATLRCSPISGHTSVYWYQQALGLGLQFLLWYDEGEERNRGNFPPRFSGRQFPNYSSELNVNALELEDSALYLCASSHGTGSPYEQYFGPGTRLTVT.

The chain is built from TRBV6-2 or TRBV6-3 and TRBJ1-2, with a possible D match to TRBD1 (6 bases). CDR1 and CDR2 (germline): MNHEY, SVGEGT. The CDR3 is made up of 14 amino acids. V lost 2 bases and J lost 8, with 15 bases in between. CDR3 in amino acids: CASSYKRGREGYTF. The DNA of the CDR3 is TGTGCCAGCAGTTACAAGCGGGGGCGCGAGGGCTACACCTTC.

The chain employs TRBV15 and TRBJ2-7; 7 bases agree with TRBD2. From germline, CDR1 is LNHNV and CDR2 YYDKDF (reference sequence). V shed 1 base and J 3 bases; nucleotides not matched to a gene: 3. The CDR3 length is 14 residues. The CDR3 DNA reads as TGTGCCACCAGCAGAGTAACGGGGGGCTACGAGCAGTACTTC. Residues: CATSRVTGGYEQYF.

The J gene is TRBJ2-7, the V gene TRBV3-1 (or the pseudogene TRBV3-2); 8 bases match TRBD1. V lost 4 bases, J lost 7 bases, and 6 bases stayed unmatched. Germline V gives CDR1 LGHDT, CDR2 YNNKEL (reference sequence). This CDR3 region has 13 residues. CDR3 nucleotide sequence: TGTGCCAGCAGCCTCGGACAGGGAAGGGAGCAGTACTTC. It codes for CASSLGQGREQYF.

The chain uses TRBV13 and TRBJ2-7, with 8 nucleotides matching TRBD1. The V segment lost 4 bases and the J segment 3 bases; nucleotides outside the gene matches: 5. Germline lookup yields CDR1 PRHDT and CDR2 FYEKMQ (reference sequence). This CDR3 contains 14 residues. For the CDR3, the DNA is TGTGCCAGCAGCTCGACAGGGGCTATCTACGAGCAGTACTTC. Its translation: CASSSTGAIYEQYF.

The chain is built from TRBV28 and TRBJ2-7, with D uncertain. The V and J ends lost 2 bases and 7 bases respectively, with 15 bases between them. Per the germline V gene, CDR1 is MDHEN and CDR2 is SYDVKM. The CDR3 loop spans 14 amino acids. CDR3 coding DNA: TGTGCCAGCAGTTTAACAGTCTTGCTTGGGGAGCAGTACTTC. Residues: CASSLTVLLGEQYF.

This chain joins TRBV10-3 and TRBJ1-6; 7 bases fit TRBD1. In germline, CDR1 is ENHRY, CDR2 SYGVKD. Losses at the gene ends were 3 bases for V and 11 bases for J; bases not matched to a gene: 16. The CDR3 has 17 residues. This chain's CDR3 is CAISDRPGQSFGPPLHF. The CDR3 DNA sequence: TGTGCCATCAGTGACAGACCGGGACAGAGTTTTGGTCCACCCCTCCACTTT.

The gene calls are TRBV9 and TRBJ2-1; D is unresolved. Germline V gene data show CDR1 as SGDLS and CDR2 as YYNGEE. Trimming removed 0 bases from V and 2 bases from J, with 6 bases in between. The CDR3 is 14 residues long. DNA for the CDR3: TGTGCCAGCAGCGTAGATACAGCCTACAATGAGCAGTTCTTC. Encoded protein: CASSVDTAYNEQFF.

V is TRBV5-6 and J is TRBJ2-2; 12 nucleotides align to TRBD2. With 4 bases clipped from V and 3 bases from J, the junction kept 4 bases outside the gene matches. CDR3 length: 16 amino acids. CDR1 is SGHDT, CDR2 YYEEEE, per germline. The CDR3 DNA reads TGTGCCAGCAGCCCCCTAGCGGGAGGGGACACCGGGGAGCTGTTTTTT. Translating gives CASSPLAGGDTGELFF.

The rearrangement uses TRBV9 and TRBJ2-5; 7 bases match TRBD2. Unmatched junction bases numbered 4, after V lost 3 bases and J lost 2 bases. Germline CDR1 is SGDLS and CDR2 is YYNGEE. The CDR3 length is 14 residues. DNA for the CDR3: TGTGCCAGCAGCGAGGGACTACTACAAGAGACCCAGTACTTC. Residues: CASSEGLLQETQYF.

In nucleotides, the CDR3 is TGTGCCAGCAGCTTTACTGGGGGACAGGGATGGAACGAGCAGTACTTC. This translates into CASSFTGGQGWNEQYF. The chain is built from TRBV7-9 and TRBJ2-7, with 9 bases lining up with TRBD1. V lost 3 bases, J lost 5 bases, and 11 bases stayed unmatched. The CDR3 has 16 amino acids. Per the germline V gene, CDR1 is SEHNR and CDR2 is FQNEAQ (reference sequence).